This T cell receptor beta chain was observed in a study of blood T cell repertoires in COVID-19. Whole-study context: T cells, B-cell-depleted T cells, or PBMCs provided the cDNA or gDNA that served as material.

Only in-frame clones appear in the TCRdb table, and some are missing; sequencing was by immunoSEQ multiplex PCR. Of a few hundred thousand clones in the sample, 84% were seen once. V lost 5 bases and J 3 bases, leaving 20 bases between the germline ends. Germline loops: CDR1 ENHRY, CDR2 SYGVKD. The CDR3 totals 16 residues. The sample comprised peripheral blood. J is TRBJ2-7 and V is TRBV10-3; D might be TRBD2 (6 bases). This sequence originates from a man aged 55 to 70 with acute or convalescent COVID-19. Here the CDR3 reads CAISRPRDSLVYEQYF. CDR3 in DNA: TGTGCCATCAGTAGGCCACGGGACTCCTTAGTCTACGAGCAGTACTTC.